These 8 T cell receptor beta chains originate from one sample sequenced in a study of regulatory T cells in long-lasting Graves disease. The time point: persistent/refractory GD, antithyroid drugs over 5 years with positive TRAb. Scientists built the TCR library using RNA that was extracted from PBMCs. Arm-PCR with iRepertoire HTBI primers amplified the CDR3 regions for these TCR beta libraries. TCRdb re-derived calls from the multiplex PCR reads in MiXCR, one entry per CDR3 protein. The sample has 430,000 or so distinct CDR3 sequences, roughly a fifth seen once. Sequences were derived from peripheral blood mononuclear cells (PBMCs), sampled when the disease was refractory, from a patient treated with antithyroid drugs. These receptors were obtained from a female donor with Graves disease.

Many counts were recorded for this clonotype. This chain joins TRBV7-8 and TRBJ1-1, with unresolved D. There are 12 residues in the CDR3. V lost 0 bases, J lost 7 bases, and 6 bases lay in between. CDR1 and CDR2 (germline): SGHVS, FQNEAQ. CDR3 bases: TGTGCCAGCAGCTTAGCGGGAGATGAAGCTTTCTTT. Residues: CASSLAGDEAFF.

About this clonotype itself: Given a much more abundant clone one base away, this may be a read error. This rearrangement joins TRBV10-2 to TRBJ2-7; the match to TRBD1 covers 7 bases. CDR1 is WSHSY, CDR2 SAAADI, per germline. The CDR3 is 14 residues long. The CDR3 is CAGSRDSQRWEQYF. The CDR3 DNA sequence: TGCGCCGGCAGCCGGGACAGCCAACGGTGGGAGCAGTACTTC.

The genes are TRBV10-1 and TRBJ2-7; 7 nucleotides match TRBD2. The V and J ends lost 6 bases and 6 bases, in that order; junction bases with no gene match: 8. CDR1 and CDR2 (germline): WNHNN, SYGVQD (reference sequence). This CDR3 is built from 13 residues. The CDR3 loop reads CASRPGLSSEQYF. DNA of the CDR3: TGCGCCAGCAGACCGGGACTATCTTCCGAGCAGTACTTC.

The chain carries TRBV20-1 and TRBJ2-1; 8 bases are a match to TRBD2. The germline V gene encodes CDR1 DFQATT and CDR2 SNEGSKA (reference sequence). This CDR3 spans 14 amino acids. V trimming: 4 bases; J trimming: 7 bases; junction bases outside the gene matches: 9. CDR3 DNA sequence: TGCAGTGCTACGGAGCGGGAGATACTGAATGAGCAGTTCTTC. Translation: CSATEREILNEQFF.

This clonotype was counted only a few times. The chain is built from TRBV19 and TRBJ2-7; 9 positions match TRBD1. Germline trimming cut 7 bases from V and 5 bases from J; bases unmatched to any gene: 3. There are 12 residues in the CDR3. Germline CDR1 LNHDA, CDR2 SQIVND (reference sequence). The CDR3 sequence: CASKDRGNEQYF. The DNA of the CDR3 is TGTGCCAGTAAGGACAGGGGAAACGAGCAGTACTTC.

This chain links TRBV12-3 or TRBV12-4 with TRBJ2-7, with TRBD2 as a possible D gene (6 bases). The CDR3 length is 14 residues. Trimming cost V 3 bases and J 3 bases, with 12 bases left between them. CDR3 loop: CASSFRDLNYEQYF. The CDR3 DNA is TGTGCCAGCAGTTTCCGGGACTTGAACTACGAGCAGTACTTC.

This clonotype was recorded at least ten times. This chain joins TRBV6-1 and TRBJ2-7; D gene uncertain. Germline V gives CDR1 MNHNS, CDR2 SASEGT. Trimming stripped 6 bases from V and 4 bases from J, with 16 bases between. The CDR3 runs 14 residues. The CDR3 DNA reads as TGTGCCAGCAGGGCCGTATCGCCCCCTTACGAGCAGTACTTC. Its translation: CASRAVSPPYEQYF.

This clonotype was found many times. The chain has TRBV2 and TRBJ2-7; no clear D gene. Trimming pared 6 bases from V and 3 bases from J, leaving 9 bases between. Germline CDR1 SNHLY, CDR2 FYNNEI. The CDR3 covers 12 residues. In nucleotides, the CDR3 is TGTGCCAGCAGCAGACGTCTCTACGAGCAGTACTTC. Protein: CASSRRLYEQYF.